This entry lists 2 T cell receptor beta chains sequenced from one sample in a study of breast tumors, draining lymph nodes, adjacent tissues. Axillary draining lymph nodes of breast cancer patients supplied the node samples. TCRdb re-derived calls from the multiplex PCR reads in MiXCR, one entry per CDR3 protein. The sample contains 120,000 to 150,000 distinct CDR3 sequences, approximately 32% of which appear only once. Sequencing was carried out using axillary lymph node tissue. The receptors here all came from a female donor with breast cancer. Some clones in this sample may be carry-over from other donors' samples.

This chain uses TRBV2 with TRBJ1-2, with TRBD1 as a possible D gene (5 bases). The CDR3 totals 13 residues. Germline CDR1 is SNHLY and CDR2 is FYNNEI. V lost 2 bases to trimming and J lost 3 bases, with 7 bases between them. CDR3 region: CASSEPRDYGYTF. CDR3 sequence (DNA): TGTGCCAGCAGTGAACCCAGGGACTATGGCTACACCTTC. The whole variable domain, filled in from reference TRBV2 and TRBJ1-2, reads EPEVTQTPSHQVTQMGQEVILRCVPISNHLYFYWYRQILGQKVEFLVSFYNNEISEKSEIFDDQFSVERPDGSNFTLKIRSTKLEDSAMYFCASSEPRDYGYTFGSGTRLTVV.

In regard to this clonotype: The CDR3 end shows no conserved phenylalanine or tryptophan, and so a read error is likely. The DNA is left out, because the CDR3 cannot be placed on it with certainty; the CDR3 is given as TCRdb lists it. The CDR3 spells CASTGKTGFGYGYPFGS. The rearrangement uses TRBV7-2 and TRBJ2-5; TRBD1, as called in the table, went unchecked against the DNA. Germline V gene data show CDR1 as SGHTA and CDR2 as FQGNSA. With termini counted, the CDR3 has 17 amino acids.